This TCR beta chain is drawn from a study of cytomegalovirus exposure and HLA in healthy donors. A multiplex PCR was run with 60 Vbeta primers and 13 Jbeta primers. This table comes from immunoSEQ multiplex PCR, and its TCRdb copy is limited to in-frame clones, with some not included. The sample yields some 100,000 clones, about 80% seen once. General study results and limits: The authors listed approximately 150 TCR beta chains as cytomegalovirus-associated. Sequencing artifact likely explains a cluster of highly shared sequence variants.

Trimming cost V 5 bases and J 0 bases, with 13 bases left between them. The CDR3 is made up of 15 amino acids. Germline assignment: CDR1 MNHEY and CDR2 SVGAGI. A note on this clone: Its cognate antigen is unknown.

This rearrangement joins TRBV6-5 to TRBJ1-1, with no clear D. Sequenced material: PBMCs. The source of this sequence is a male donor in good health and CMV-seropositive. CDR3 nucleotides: TGTGCCAGCAGTCTTACGATAACAGTGAACACTGAAGCTTTCTTT. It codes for CASSLTITVNTEAFF.